This is a list of T cell receptor beta chains from one sample in a study of post-analysis software for immune sequencing data. TCRdb itself ran the PCR reads through MiXCR, one entry per CDR3 protein. Here the sample spans a few hundred thousand distinct CDR3 sequences, roughly 45% being singletons. The sequencing input was blood. These receptors were obtained from a girl aged 10-17 years with multiple sclerosis. Each CDR3 is given with its conserved first and last residue. A D gene is named only where the DNA matches it firmly. Some rows have no size entry. The others give once, few or many, or a class for an expanded clone.

>TRBV15|few|TRBJ2-5|-
TGTGCCACCAGCAGAGACAGGGAAGAGACCCAGTACTTC
CATSRDREETQYF
>TRBV29-1|few|TRBJ2-1|-
TGCAGCGTTCGAGATCACCAAGACCTCAGCGGTCAGTTCTTC
CSVRDHQDLSGQFF
>TRBV9|-|TRBJ1-2|TRBD1
TGTGCCAGCAGCGTAGCCCTCAAGACAGGGCCGGATGGCTACACCTTC
CASSVALKTGPDGYTF
>TRBV3-1|-|TRBJ2-1|TRBD2
TGTGCCAGCAGCCCACGACTAGCGTCCAATGAGCAGTTCTTC
CASSPRLASNEQFF
>TRBV6-1|many|TRBJ2-3|-
TGTGCCAGCAGTGAAGACGGACCAGATACGCAGTATTTT
CASSEDGPDTQYF
>TRBV27|-|TRBJ1-1|TRBD1
TGTGCCAGCAGGGTCCCGGGACAGGGGGCCAACACTGAAGCTTTCTTT
CASRVPGQGANTEAFF
>TRBV6-5|-|TRBJ1-1|-
TGTGCCAGCAGTTACCATGAACAGGGTGAAAACACTGAAGCTTTCTTT
CASSYHEQGENTEAFF
>TRBV27|few|TRBJ2-1|-
TGTGCCAGCAGTTGGGGACCCACCGGTGAGCAGTTCTTC
CASSWGPTGEQFF
>TRBV28|-|TRBJ1-2|-
TGTGCCAGCAGCTTAAAGCCCTATGGCTACACCTTC
CASSLKPYGYTF
>TRBV20-1|few|TRBJ2-5|TRBD2
TGCAGTGCTGAGACTAGCGGGAGGAAGAAAGAGACCCAGTACTTC
CSAETSGRKKETQYF